Presented here are 5 T cell receptor beta chains from one specimen sequenced in a study of blood T cell repertoires in COVID-19. The repertoire was sequenced with immunoSEQ multiplex PCR; TCRdb's copy has only in-frame clones and lacks some. Of about 280,000 clones listed, around nine tenths were seen once; the top ten hold around 13%. The sequenced material came from peripheral blood. These receptors came from a woman aged 70 to 79 with COVID-19, enrolled during active disease.

The chain carries TRBV18 and TRBJ1-2; weak D call: TRBD1 (6 bases). The V gene lost 4 bases and the J gene lost 2 bases, with 14 bases spanning the gap. Germline CDR1 and CDR2: KGHSH and LQKENI. This CDR3 is built from 15 residues. The CDR3 protein is CASSQPDRSNYGYTF. The CDR3 nucleotides are TGTGCCAGCTCACAGCCGGACAGATCGAACTATGGCTACACCTTC.

J is TRBJ2-2 and V is TRBV12-5; 8 bases are a match to TRBD1. Germline V gives CDR1 LGHNT, CDR2 FRNRAP. The CDR3 spans 16 residues. The trim removed 6 bases at V and 0 bases at J, leaving 6 bases unmatched. CDR3 in amino acids: CASGPRTGSNTGELFF. The CDR3 DNA is TGTGCTAGTGGACCCCGGACAGGGTCGAACACCGGGGAGCTGTTTTTT.

The CDR3 DNA reads as TGTGCCAGCAGTGCCGGACAGGGCGGAGCCGAGCAGTACTTC. Amino acids: CASSAGQGGAEQYF. This sequence joins TRBV2 and TRBJ2-7; the match to TRBD1 covers 8 bases. V lost 4 bases and J lost 6; bases outside the gene matches: 8. This CDR3 spans 14 amino acids. CDR1 is SNHLY and CDR2 is FYNNEI in the germline V gene.

Turning to this clone: Additional DNA sequences in this sample encode the identical CDR3. The chain recombines TRBV6-5 with TRBJ1-1; D is possibly TRBD1 (6 bases). The CDR3 spans 14 residues. The germline V and J ends were trimmed by 5 bases and 0 bases, with 10 bases remaining between them. Germline CDR1 and CDR2: MNHEY and SVGAGI. The CDR3 here is CASSRQALNTEAFF. As DNA, the CDR3 is TGTGCCAGCAGTCGACAGGCTTTGAACACTGAAGCTTTCTTT.

The chain combines TRBV14 with TRBJ1-2; weak D call: TRBD1 (5 bases). Looked up from germline, CDR1 is SGHDN and CDR2 is FVKESK. The CDR3 consists of 13 residues. V was clipped by 1 base and J by 7 bases, with 10 bases between them. The CDR3 loop is CASSQVFGGGYTF. In DNA form, the CDR3 reads TGTGCCAGCAGCCAAGTGTTCGGGGGTGGCTACACCTTC.